One and the same sample provided the 16 T cell receptor beta chains below, sequenced in a study of a mutant IDH1 vaccine in newly diagnosed glioma (dated by TCRdb to the early 2020s). The library was produced with the immunoSEQ multiplex PCR assay. TCRdb stores this immuneACCESS table with in-frame sequences only. Part of the clones is absent; in the studies checked, under half of the shortfall reflects unresolved V genes, and no reason is known for the rest. The sample table lists about 46,000 clones, 80% to 95% of them with a count of one. The biggest ten clones account for more than 2% of the sample. The time point label corresponds to: week 35, safety follow-up. Each vaccine dose was 300 ug of a 20-mer mutant IDH1 peptide in Montanide, given subcutaneously with topical imiquimod. These receptors' targets are unknown. The sample was PBMCs, taken from a glioma patient whose treatment included an IDH1 peptide vaccine. Source of these receptors: a man aged 45 to 65 with glioma.

With respect to this clone: The junction shows a germline mismatch at one end, possibly a read error. The chain has TRBV18 and TRBJ1-2, with 7 bases identical to TRBD1. The CDR3 is 12 residues long. Germline CDR1 is KGHSH and CDR2 is LQKENI. The CDR3: CASSPDGTDPDF. The DNA for the CDR3 is TGTGCCAGCTCACCAGACGGGACAGATCCCGACTTC.

The V call is TRBV6-5, the J call TRBJ2-5; maybe TRBD2 (5 bases). Germline V gene sequence: CDR1 MNHEY, CDR2 SVGAGI. The length of the CDR3 is 14 residues. Trimming pared 0 bases from V and 10 bases from J, leaving 15 bases between. CDR3 coding DNA: TGTGCCAGCAGTTACTCCACAAGGGCGGGCGACCAGTACTTC. Residues: CASSYSTRAGDQYF.

The genes are TRBV19 and TRBJ2-7, with 10 bases lining up with TRBD1. The CDR3 is 15 amino acids. Germline V gene sequence: CDR1 LNHDA, CDR2 SQIVND (reference sequence). J gave up 3 bases and V 7 bases, and 9 bases lay outside the gene matches. CDR3 nucleotides: TGTGCCAGTATCGGCTGGGACAGGGGACACTACGAGCAGTACTTC. Its protein product is CASIGWDRGHYEQYF.

The chain has TRBV9 and TRBJ2-5; 10 bases agree with TRBD2. V gave up 0 bases and J gave up 2 bases; unmatched junction bases: 13. This CDR3 spans 19 amino acids. Germline lookup yields CDR1 SGDLS and CDR2 YYNGEE. The CDR3 DNA reads as TGTGCCAGCAGCGTAGTCGGGCTAGCGGGGGCCCGTGGGCAAGAGACCCAGTACTTC. Translation: CASSVVGLAGARGQETQYF.

V usage is TRBV5-6 and J usage is TRBJ1-2, with TRBD1 matching 8 bases. Germline CDR1 is SGHDT and CDR2 is YYEEEE. After removal of 1 base from V and 4 bases from J, the junction contained 3 bases not matched to a gene. CDR3 length: 14 amino acids. The CDR3 protein is CASSLSTGVYGYTF. For the CDR3, the DNA is TGTGCCAGCAGCTTGTCGACAGGGGTCTATGGCTACACCTTC.

This chain links TRBV5-1 with TRBJ1-1, with D perhaps TRBD1 (5 bases). Germline V gene lookup returns CDR1 SGHRS and CDR2 YFSETQ. Trimming took off 0 bases at V and 0 bases at J, with 9 bases between the two ends. There are 15 residues in the CDR3. In nucleotides, the CDR3 is TGCGCCAGCAGCTTGGACAGGCCCATGAACACTGAAGCTTTCTTT. Translation: CASSLDRPMNTEAFF.

In DNA, the CDR3 is TGTGCTAGTGGTTTCGGTGGGGCCCAGTACTTC. It specifies CASGFGGAQYF. This chain uses TRBV12-5 with TRBJ2-5; D uncertain. Germline loops: CDR1 LGHNT, CDR2 FRNRAP. The CDR3 runs 11 residues. Trimming cost V 3 bases and J 9 bases, with 8 bases left between them.

The genes are TRBV7-9 and TRBJ2-7, with 8 bases fitting TRBD1. Germline-derived CDR1 and CDR2 are SEHNR and FQNEAQ (reference sequence). Trimming cost V 5 bases and J 4 bases; bases outside gene matches: 4. This CDR3 has 13 residues. CDR3 loop: CASSPQGAYEQYF. DNA for the CDR3: TGTGCCAGCAGCCCCCAGGGGGCGTACGAGCAGTACTTC.

A remark on this clone: Other DNA sequences from this sample encode an identical CDR3 as well. This chain links TRBV19 with TRBJ1-5, with unresolved D. Trimming pared 7 bases from V and 2 bases from J, leaving 6 bases between. CDR1 is LNHDA, CDR2 SQIVND, per germline (reference sequence). The CDR3 has 12 amino acids. The CDR3 DNA reads TGTGCCAGTAAGGGCGGCAATCAGCCCCAGCATTTT. The encoded protein is CASKGGNQPQHF.

This chain joins TRBV7-9 and TRBJ1-2, with 8 bases lining up with TRBD1. V lost 4 bases and J lost 7; bases outside the gene matches: 5. CDR1 SEHNR and CDR2 FQNEAQ come from the germline V gene (reference sequence). This CDR3 has 13 residues. CDR3 protein: CASSSRGLGGYTF. The CDR3 bases are TGTGCCAGCAGCTCCAGGGGGCTTGGTGGCTACACCTTC.

V gene TRBV6-5 combines with J gene TRBJ1-5, with TRBD1 as a possible D gene (6 bases). Germline V CDR1 and CDR2: MNHEY, SVGAGI. The CDR3 length is 12 residues. The V and J ends lost 10 bases and 4 bases respectively, with 11 bases between them. CDR3 sequence: CATGGRNQPQHF. For the CDR3, the DNA is TGTGCCACCGGGGGCAGAAATCAGCCCCAGCATTTT.

This sequence joins TRBV7-9 and TRBJ1-1, with a possible D match to TRBD1 (6 bases). The CDR3 runs 12 residues. Germline V lookup: CDR1 SEHNR, CDR2 FQNEAQ (reference sequence). V dropped 6 bases and J dropped 5 bases, with 10 bases sitting between them. CDR3 in DNA: TGTGCCAGCAGTCCAGGGGATACTGAAGCTTTCTTT. The encoded protein is CASSPGDTEAFF.

The chain employs TRBV7-8 and TRBJ1-3; 7 nucleotides align to TRBD1. Unmatched junction bases numbered 13, after V lost 2 bases and J lost 0 bases. The CDR3 length is 19 residues. CDR1 and CDR2 from the germline V gene are SGHVS and FQNEAQ. The CDR3 spells CASSLFAAGGRDSGNTIYF. For the CDR3, the DNA is TGTGCCAGCAGCTTATTCGCTGCAGGGGGAAGAGACTCTGGAAACACCATATATTTT.

The chain combines TRBV4-1 with TRBJ2-2; D may be TRBD1 (6 bases). The ends were cut back, 1 base at V and 4 bases at J, with 10 bases in the middle. The CDR3 totals 15 residues. Germline V gene lookup returns CDR1 MGHRA and CDR2 YSYEKL. CDR3 DNA: TGCGCCAGCAGCCAAGTAGTAGGGGGCACCGGGGAGCTGTTTTTT. It encodes CASSQVVGGTGELFF.

This clone occurred a few times. The chain couples TRBV10-2 to TRBJ2-7, with a tentative D call TRBD2 (5 bases). Looked up from germline, CDR1 is WSHSY and CDR2 is SAAADI. The CDR3 is 13 amino acids. Trimming removed 2 bases from V and 5 bases from J, with 10 bases in between. The DNA for the CDR3 is TGCGCCAGCAGTGAGAGTAGCGCCCACGAGCAGTACTTC. Encoded protein: CASSESSAHEQYF.

This clone occurred a few times. This chain links TRBV30 with TRBJ1-1; the match to TRBD1 covers 8 bases. This CDR3 is built from 20 residues. CDR1 GTSNPN and CDR2 SVGIG come from the germline V gene (reference sequence). V was clipped by 5 bases and J by 1 base; unmatched bases: 24. CDR3 nucleotide sequence: TGTGCCTGGGGACAGGGTCTCGGCGATTTTCGAGGGAAGGGGAACACTGAAGCTTTCTTT. Its translation: CAWGQGLGDFRGKGNTEAFF.